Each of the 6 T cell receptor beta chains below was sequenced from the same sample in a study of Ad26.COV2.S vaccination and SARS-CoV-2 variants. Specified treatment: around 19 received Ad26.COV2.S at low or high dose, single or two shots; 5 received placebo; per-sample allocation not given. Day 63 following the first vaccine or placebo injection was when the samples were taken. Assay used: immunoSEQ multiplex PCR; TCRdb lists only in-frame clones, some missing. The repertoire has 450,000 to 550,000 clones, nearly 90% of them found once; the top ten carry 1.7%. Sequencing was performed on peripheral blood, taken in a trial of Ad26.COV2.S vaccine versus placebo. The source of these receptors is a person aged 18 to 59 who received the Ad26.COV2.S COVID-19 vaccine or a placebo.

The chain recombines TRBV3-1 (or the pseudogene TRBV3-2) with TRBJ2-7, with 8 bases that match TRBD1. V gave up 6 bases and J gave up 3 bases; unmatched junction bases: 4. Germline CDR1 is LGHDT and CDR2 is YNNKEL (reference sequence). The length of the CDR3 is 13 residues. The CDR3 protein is CASSSGTGYEQYF. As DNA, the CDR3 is TGTGCCAGCAGTTCCGGGACAGGCTACGAGCAGTACTTC.

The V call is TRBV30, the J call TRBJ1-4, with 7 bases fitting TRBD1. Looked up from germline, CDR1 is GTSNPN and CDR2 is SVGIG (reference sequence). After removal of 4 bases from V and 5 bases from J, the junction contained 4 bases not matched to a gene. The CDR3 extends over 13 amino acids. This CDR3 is CAWTGQLNEKLFF. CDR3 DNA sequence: TGTGCCTGGACGGGACAGTTAAATGAAAAACTGTTTTTT.

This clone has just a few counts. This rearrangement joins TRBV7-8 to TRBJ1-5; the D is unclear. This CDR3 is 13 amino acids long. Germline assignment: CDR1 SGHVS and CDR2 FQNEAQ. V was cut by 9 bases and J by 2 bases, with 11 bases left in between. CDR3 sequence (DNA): TGTGCCAGTAACGAGGTCGGCAATCAGCCCCAGCATTTT. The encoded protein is CASNEVGNQPQHF.

In nucleotides, the CDR3 is TGTGCCAGCAGCTCGGGACTAGCGGGGGGGCCGCTAGGTACGCAGTATTTT. Its translation is CASSSGLAGGPLGTQYF. This chain joins TRBV7-2 and TRBJ2-3, with 16 bases that match TRBD2. Germline CDR1 reads SGHTA; CDR2 reads FQGNSA. J was trimmed by 8 bases and V by 4 bases; bases with no gene match: 9. The CDR3 has 17 amino acids.

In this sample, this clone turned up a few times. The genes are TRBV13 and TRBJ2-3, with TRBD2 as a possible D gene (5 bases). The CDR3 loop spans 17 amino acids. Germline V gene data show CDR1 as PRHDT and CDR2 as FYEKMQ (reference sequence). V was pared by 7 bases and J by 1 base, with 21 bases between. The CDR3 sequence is CASTTWERGYGTDTQYF. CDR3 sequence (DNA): TGTGCCAGCACCACGTGGGAACGAGGGTATGGCACAGATACGCAGTATTTT.

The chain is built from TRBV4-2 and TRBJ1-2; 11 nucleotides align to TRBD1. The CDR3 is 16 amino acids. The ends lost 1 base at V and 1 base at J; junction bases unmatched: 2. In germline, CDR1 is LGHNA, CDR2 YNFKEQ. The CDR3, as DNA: TGTGCCAGCAGCCAAGGGGGACAGGGGGTTAACTATGGCTACACCTTC. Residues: CASSQGGQGVNYGYTF.